Presented here are 9 T cell receptor beta chains from one specimen sequenced in a study of blood T cell repertoires in COVID-19. This table comes from immunoSEQ multiplex PCR, and its TCRdb copy is limited to in-frame clones, with some not included. The table includes more than 45,000 clones, about 83% detected once. Sequencing input: peripheral blood. Source of these receptors: a man aged 35-49 years with acute or convalescent COVID-19.

The chain links TRBV2 to TRBJ1-1; the D gene is possibly TRBD1 (6 bases). The germline V gene has CDR1 SNHLY and CDR2 FYNNEI. This CDR3 contains 14 residues. V lost 2 bases and J 4 bases, leaving 11 bases between the germline ends. The CDR3: CASSEQGHPTEAFF. CDR3 DNA: TGTGCCAGCAGTGAACAGGGGCACCCCACTGAAGCTTTCTTT.

The gene calls are TRBV10-3 and TRBJ1-1; 9 bases fit TRBD1. Germline V gives CDR1 ENHRY, CDR2 SYGVKD. With 2 bases clipped from V and 1 base from J, the junction kept 5 bases outside the gene matches. The CDR3 has 16 residues. The CDR3, as DNA: TGTGCCATCAGTGAGCGCATACAGGGGGCGAACACTGAAGCTTTCTTT. As protein: CAISERIQGANTEAFF.

J is TRBJ2-3 and V is TRBV9; the match to TRBD2 covers 9 bases. With V trimmed by 0 bases and J by 1 base, 6 bases remained unmatched. This CDR3 is built from 17 residues. CDR1 SGDLS and CDR2 YYNGEE come from the germline V gene. This CDR3 is CASSVGLAGPGTDTQYF. The CDR3 DNA reads as TGTGCCAGCAGCGTAGGCCTAGCGGGACCTGGCACAGATACGCAGTATTTT. The complete variable domain, with remaining parts taken from reference TRBV9 and TRBJ2-3, reads DSGVTQTPKHLITATGQRVTLRCSPRSGDLSVYWYQQSLDQGLQFLIQYYNGEERAKGNILERFSAQQFPDLHSELNLSSLELGDSALYFCASSVGLAGPGTDTQYFGPGTRLTVL.

V gene TRBV7-2 combines with J gene TRBJ2-3; 13 positions agree with TRBD2. Germline-derived CDR1 and CDR2 are SGHTA and FQGNSA. Unmatched junction bases numbered 2, after V lost 3 bases and J lost 8 bases. The CDR3 loop spans 14 amino acids. CDR3 coding DNA: TGTGCCAGCAGCTTCGGACTAGCGGGAGCTACGCAGTATTTT. The encoded protein is CASSFGLAGATQYF.

The J gene is TRBJ1-1, the V gene TRBV18, with 7 positions matching TRBD1. The germline gives CDR1 KGHSH, CDR2 LQKENI. The V gene end was trimmed by 3 bases and the J gene end by 3 bases; junction bases not matched to a gene: 13. The length of the CDR3 is 17 residues. CDR3 coding DNA: TGTGCCAGCTCACCCGTACCTACCGGGACAGCGTACACTGAAGCTTTCTTT. This gives the protein CASSPVPTGTAYTEAFF.

This chain uses TRBV3-1 (or the pseudogene TRBV3-2) with TRBJ1-1, with D perhaps matching TRBD1 (6 bases). The germline V gene encodes CDR1 LGHDT and CDR2 YNNKEL (reference sequence). Trimming pared 8 bases from V and 1 base from J, leaving 14 bases between. The CDR3 is 14 residues long. The CDR3 nucleotides read TGTGCCAGCCGAGGGGGGGCACGGAACACTGAAGCTTTCTTT. Translating gives CASRGGARNTEAFF.

The chain joins TRBV6-5 to TRBJ2-7; 12 bases are shared with TRBD1. V dropped 6 bases and J dropped 5; count of bases not matched to a gene: 8. This CDR3 has 15 residues. Germline CDR1 MNHEY, CDR2 SVGAGI. The CDR3 sequence is CASRYLGQGAHEQYF. The DNA of the CDR3 is TGTGCCAGCAGGTATTTGGGACAGGGGGCCCACGAGCAGTACTTC.

The chain uses TRBV29-1 and TRBJ2-5, with D maybe TRBD1 (6 bases). Trimming shortened V by 2 bases and J by 5 bases, and 12 bases separated the two germline ends. The germline V gene has CDR1 SQVTM and CDR2 ANQGSEA. This CDR3 is 13 amino acids long. CDR3 sequence: CSVETGIGETQYF. CDR3 nucleotides: TGCAGCGTTGAAACAGGGATCGGGGAGACCCAGTACTTC.

This chain joins TRBV5-1 and TRBJ1-2; a possible D gene is TRBD1 (5 bases). The germline V gene encodes CDR1 SGHRS and CDR2 YFSETQ. Trimming shortened V by 2 bases and J by 1 base, and 6 bases separated the two germline ends. The CDR3 is 13 residues long. CDR3 sequence (DNA): TGCGCCAGCAGCTTCGACAGTAACTATGGCTACACCTTC. It translates to CASSFDSNYGYTF.